The TCR beta chain under discussion was sequenced for a study of blood T cell repertoires in COVID-19. Sequenced by immunoSEQ multiplex PCR; TCRdb stores in-frame clones only, minus some. Of roughly 200,000 clones listed, 86% are singletons. Researchers sorted participants into cohorts using their self-reported clinical history. Germline CDR1 is SGHTA and CDR2 is FQGNSA. Trimming removed 2 bases from V and 1 base from J; junction bases left unmatched: 7. The CDR3 is 17 residues long. The receptor's source is a man aged 35 to 55 with acute COVID-19. Sequenced material: PBMCs or T cells enriched from blood (not recorded which). The chain is built from TRBV7-2 and TRBJ2-3, with TRBD2 matching over 9 bases. This CDR3 reads CASSLTYRTSGTDTQYF. CDR3 nucleotides: TGTGCCAGCAGCTTAACTTATCGGACTAGCGGCACAGATACGCAGTATTTT.